The 10 T cell receptor beta chains presented below share a single source sample, sequenced in a study of T cell repertoires in cytomegalovirus infection. Which antigens these TCRs recognize remains unknown. TCRdb analysed the reads with MiXCR anew, one entry per CDR3 protein. This sample yields under 450,000 distinct CDR3 sequences, of which about 35% are seen a single time; approximately 13% belongs to the top ten. The starting material was cultured PBMCs, obtained from culture after CMV antigen stimulation. The receptor set was obtained from a human donor in good health (CMV status not recorded). Some clones in this sample may be carry-over from other donors' samples.

The chain recombines TRBV6-2 or TRBV6-3 with TRBJ2-1, with 7 bases fitting TRBD1. The germline V gene encodes CDR1 MNHEY and CDR2 SVGEGT. V gave up 5 bases and J gave up 0 bases; unmatched junction bases: 10. The CDR3 loop spans 17 amino acids. This CDR3 reads CASSTLPRDSSYNEQFF. The CDR3 DNA follows: TGTGCCAGCAGTACACTTCCCCGGGACAGCTCCTACAATGAGCAGTTCTTC.

This clonotype has a count of ten or more. V gene TRBV18 combines with J gene TRBJ2-3; 9 nucleotides agree with TRBD1. The CDR3 is 18 amino acids. V lost 6 bases to trimming and J lost 4 bases; unmatched junction nucleotides: 17. Germline V lookup: CDR1 KGHSH, CDR2 LQKENI. The DNA for the CDR3 is TGTGCCAGCTCGCCCGGGACAGGGATCCGGCGGGGATCAGATACGCAGTATTTT. Translation gives CASSPGTGIRRGSDTQYF.

The chain combines TRBV19 with TRBJ2-2; TRBD2 matches 8 bases. This CDR3 contains 13 residues. In germline, CDR1 is LNHDA, CDR2 SQIVND (reference sequence). J lost 4 bases, V lost 7 bases, and 2 bases had no gene match. As DNA, the CDR3 is TGTGCCAGTAAAAGCGGGGGCACCGGGGAGCTGTTTTTT. Translated: CASKSGGTGELFF.

The chain couples TRBV12-5 to TRBJ1-2; D is undetermined. The CDR3 extends over 13 amino acids. Between the trimmed V and J ends, which lost 1 base and 5 bases, there was a span of 8 bases. CDR1 and CDR2 from the germline V gene are LGHNT and FRNRAP. The CDR3 DNA follows: TGTGCTAGTGGTTTGGGGCTGAAGTATGGCTACACCTTC. Translation: CASGLGLKYGYTF.

This clonotype was found a few times. The chain links TRBV7-9 to TRBJ2-7, with D perhaps matching TRBD1 or TRBD2 (5 bases each). V lost 4 bases and J 3 bases, leaving 13 bases between the germline ends. The CDR3 runs 14 residues. Germline V gene data show CDR1 as SEHNR and CDR2 as FQNEAQ (reference sequence). DNA of the CDR3: TGTGCCAGCAGCTCGGGACCAAAACACTACGAGCAGTACGTC. Translating gives CASSSGPKHYEQYV.

This clonotype was seen only once. This chain links TRBV5-6 with TRBJ2-5; weak D call: TRBD1 (5 bases). Germline CDR1 reads SGHDT; CDR2 reads YYEEEE. The CDR3 spans 12 residues. Trimming removed 0 bases from V and 9 bases from J, with 9 bases in between. This chain's CDR3 is CASSLGQLAQYF. In nucleotides, the CDR3 is TGTGCCAGCAGCTTGGGACAGCTTGCCCAGTACTTC.

This clonotype was counted only a few times. The rearrangement uses TRBV4-1 and TRBJ1-2, with 7 positions matching TRBD1. The CDR3 consists of 16 residues. CDR1 and CDR2 (germline): MGHRA, YSYEKL. The trim removed 1 base at V and 1 base at J, leaving 6 bases unmatched. The CDR3 reads CASSQGRDRFNYGYTF. The DNA of the CDR3 is TGCGCCAGCAGCCAAGGGAGGGACAGATTTAACTATGGCTACACCTTC.

This clonotype was counted once. The rearrangement links TRBV5-1 to TRBJ1-2, with 10 bases identical to TRBD1. From germline, CDR1 is SGHRS and CDR2 YFSETQ. After removal of 2 bases from V and 6 bases from J, the junction contained 4 bases not matched to a gene. The length of the CDR3 is 14 residues. The CDR3 region is CASSLLTGGNGYTF. DNA for the CDR3: TGCGCCAGCAGCTTATTGACAGGGGGCAATGGCTACACCTTC.

This chain connects TRBV5-1 to TRBJ1-1; no clear D gene. Germline lookup yields CDR1 SGHRS and CDR2 YFSETQ. Trimming pared 0 bases from V and 2 bases from J, leaving 8 bases between. The CDR3 loop spans 14 amino acids. CDR3 sequence: CASSLASHNTEAFF. CDR3 nucleotide sequence: TGCGCCAGCAGCTTGGCATCACATAACACTGAAGCTTTCTTT.

The chain combines TRBV19 with TRBJ1-5; D unresolved. Looked up from germline, CDR1 is LNHDA and CDR2 is SQIVND (reference sequence). The V end lost 2 bases, the J end lost 5 bases, and 13 bases lay between the germline ends. This CDR3 spans 15 amino acids. CDR3: CASSIPGRADQPQHF. The CDR3 nucleotides are TGTGCCAGTAGTATACCGGGCCGAGCAGATCAGCCCCAGCATTTT.